Below, one T cell receptor beta chain is given with its context. These data belong to a study of CXCR3-negative and CXCR3-positive naive CD8 T cells. 5' RACE with UMI labels generated the TRB cDNA libraries. TCRdb reprocessed the 5' RACE reads, with one entry per CDR3 protein and no DNA. The listing records 50,000 to 65,000 distinct CDR3 sequences. This receptor was taken from a human donor in good health. Some clones in this sample may be carry-over from other donors' samples. Sequencing was done on a sample of naive CXCR3- CD8+ T cells from blood. Subset given: CD45RO-CCR7+CD27+CD95- naive CD8+ T cells lacking CXCR3 (TNR3-).

CDR3 amino acids: CASILRGATGNAEAFF. The chain couples TRBV28 to TRBJ1-1; TCRdb indicates TRBD1, and absent DNA this call remains unverified. The CDR3 consists of 16 residues. Germline V lookup: CDR1 MDHEN, CDR2 SYDVKM.